Below, 22 T cell receptor beta chains from the same sample are listed, as sequenced in a study of blood T cell repertoires in COVID-19. Sequencing used immunoSEQ multiplex PCR; TCRdb keeps in-frame clones, though not all of them. The sample has about 400,000 clones; around 89% are singletons. The source material was PBMCs or T cells enriched from blood (not recorded which). The receptors shown here come from a woman aged 30 to 39 with acute COVID-19.

This chain uses TRBV4-1 with TRBJ1-1, with D maybe TRBD1 (6 bases). Deletions cut 3 bases from V and 3 bases from J, with 14 bases between. Germline V gene sequence: CDR1 MGHRA, CDR2 YSYEKL. The CDR3 totals 15 residues. CDR3 DNA sequence: TGCGCCAGCAGCCATTCGGGCCCAGGGGACACTGAAGCTTTCTTT. Translating gives CASSHSGPGDTEAFF.

This clone was seen only a few times. The chain has TRBV6-5 and TRBJ1-2; possible D gene TRBD1, 6 bases. Looked up from germline, CDR1 is MNHEY and CDR2 is SVGAGI. The CDR3 runs to 15 residues. V lost 0 bases and J 6 bases, leaving 14 bases between the germline ends. CDR3 region: CASSYSLQGYDGYTF. The CDR3 nucleotides read TGTGCCAGCAGTTACTCGCTTCAGGGGTATGATGGCTACACCTTC.

This rearrangement joins TRBV7-9 to TRBJ1-2, with unresolved D. Germline lookup yields CDR1 SEHNR and CDR2 FQNEAQ (reference sequence). CDR3 length: 16 amino acids. V was cut by 4 bases and J by 1 base, with 16 bases left in between. CDR3 DNA: TGTGCCAGCAGCTCCACGAGGCTCGCAGTTAACTATGGCTACACCTTC. It yields the protein CASSSTRLAVNYGYTF. Variable domain in full (rest from reference TRBV7-9 and TRBJ1-2): DTGVSQNPRHKITKRGQNVTFRCDPISEHNRLYWYRQTLGQGPEFLTYFQNEAQLEKSRLLSDRFSAERPKGSFSTLEIQRTEQGDSAMYLCASSSTRLAVNYGYTFGSGTRLTVV.

The chain combines TRBV6-2 or TRBV6-3 with TRBJ2-3, with 11 positions matching TRBD1. Losses at the gene ends were 2 bases for V and 3 bases for J; bases not matched to a gene: 7. The CDR3 runs to 17 residues. CDR1 and CDR2 (germline): MNHEY, SVGEGT. The CDR3 DNA sequence: TGTGCCAGCAGTTACCCAACCGGGACAGGGGGGACAGATACGCAGTATTTT. Translation gives CASSYPTGTGGTDTQYF.

The rearrangement joins TRBV5-8 to TRBJ2-1; 9 bases match TRBD1. CDR3 length: 19 amino acids. Looked up from germline, CDR1 is SGHTS and CDR2 is YDEGEE. V shed 0 bases and J 4 bases; nucleotides not matched to a gene: 14. CDR3 loop: CASSLVPGQGIAGYNEQFF. The DNA of the CDR3 is TGTGCCAGCAGCTTGGTCCCGGGACAGGGAATAGCAGGTTACAATGAGCAGTTCTTC.

This clone is a singleton in its sample. The V and J genes are TRBV6-1 and TRBJ1-5; no clear D. V was cut by 8 bases and J by 2 bases, with 16 bases left in between. The CDR3 has 15 residues. CDR1 and CDR2 (germline): MNHNS, SASEGT. CDR3 protein: CASGQPNLGNQPQHF. In nucleotides, the CDR3 is TGTGCCAGCGGTCAACCGAACTTGGGCAATCAGCCCCAGCATTTT.

The rearrangement uses TRBV27 and TRBJ2-2, with 9 bases identical to TRBD2. Per the germline V gene, CDR1 is MNHEY and CDR2 is SMNVEV (reference sequence). Trimming removed 0 bases from V and 4 bases from J; junction bases left unmatched: 0. This CDR3 spans 15 amino acids. CDR3 region: CASSLSRGGTGELFF. Here the CDR3 DNA reads TGTGCCAGCAGTTTATCGCGGGGGGGCACCGGGGAGCTGTTTTTT.

This chain uses TRBV4-1 with TRBJ1-1; 7 nucleotides match TRBD1. The V and J ends lost 3 bases and 4 bases, in that order; junction bases with no gene match: 5. Germline V CDR1 and CDR2: MGHRA, YSYEKL. The CDR3 consists of 14 residues. In nucleotides, the CDR3 is TGCGCCAGCAGCCAGACAGGGTTGTCCACTGAAGCTTTCTTT. The encoded protein is CASSQTGLSTEAFF.

The chain combines TRBV28 with TRBJ2-1; D is possibly TRBD1 (6 bases). V gave up 3 bases and J gave up 3 bases, with 15 bases separating them. In germline, CDR1 is MDHEN, CDR2 SYDVKM. This CDR3 is built from 16 residues. The CDR3 sequence: CASSFQQGPNYNEQFF. The CDR3 DNA sequence: TGTGCCAGCAGTTTCCAGCAGGGGCCCAACTACAATGAGCAGTTCTTC.

The rearrangement joins TRBV6-1 to TRBJ2-7; 7 nucleotides match TRBD2. Germline CDR1 is MNHNS and CDR2 is SASEGT. Unmatched junction bases numbered 2, after V lost 0 bases and J lost 0 bases. The CDR3 is made up of 15 amino acids. This CDR3 is CASSEARGSSYEQYF. CDR3 coding DNA: TGTGCCAGCAGTGAAGCACGCGGGAGCTCCTACGAGCAGTACTTC.

The rearrangement joins TRBV7-2 to TRBJ1-2, with D possibly TRBD1 on 6 matching bases. The CDR3 sequence is 16 residues long. The V gene lost 3 bases and the J gene lost 7 bases, with 21 bases spanning the gap. Germline assignment: CDR1 SGHTA and CDR2 FQGNSA. This CDR3 reads CASSFGTQMKTAGYTF. DNA of the CDR3: TGTGCCAGCAGCTTTGGGACACAAATGAAAACAGCTGGCTACACCTTC.

The chain has TRBV18 and TRBJ1-1, with D possibly being TRBD1 (5 bases). In germline, CDR1 is KGHSH, CDR2 LQKENI. Trimming stripped 2 bases from V and 1 base from J, with 14 bases between. The CDR3 totals 16 residues. CDR3 DNA sequence: TGTGCCAGCTCACCATCCTCGAGGACACCGAACACTGAAGCTTTCTTT. It encodes CASSPSSRTPNTEAFF.

V gene TRBV6-1 combines with J gene TRBJ2-2; D is unclear. The germline V and J ends were trimmed by 2 bases and 6 bases, with 13 bases remaining between them. The CDR3 has 15 amino acids. From germline, CDR1 is MNHNS and CDR2 SASEGT. The chain's CDR3 is CASSELGSRSGELFF. CDR3 nucleotide sequence: TGTGCCAGCAGTGAACTCGGTTCTAGGTCCGGGGAGCTGTTTTTT.

The chain recombines TRBV7-2 with TRBJ2-7, with D perhaps TRBD2 (5 bases). The CDR3 is 13 residues long. In germline, CDR1 is SGHTA, CDR2 FQGNSA. Trimming shortened V by 1 base and J by 2 bases, and 6 bases separated the two germline ends. The DNA for the CDR3 is TGTGCCAGCAGCTTAGTGAGGGCCTACGAGCAGTACTTC. Its protein is CASSLVRAYEQYF. The variable domain in full, with the rest retrieved from reference TRBV7-2 and TRBJ2-7, is GAGVSQSPSNKVTEKGKDVELRCDPISGHTALYWYRQSLGQGLEFLIYFQGNSAPDKSGLPSDRFSAERTGGSVSTLTIQRTQQEDSAVYLCASSLVRAYEQYFGPGTRLTVT.

There are a few counts of this clone. This chain connects TRBV24-1 to TRBJ2-5; possibly TRBD2 for D (5 bases). Between the trimmed V and J ends, which lost 0 bases and 3 bases, there was a span of 7 bases. The CDR3 covers 14 residues. The germline V gene has CDR1 KGHDR and CDR2 SFDVKD. CDR3 sequence (DNA): TGTGCCACCAGTGATTTGAACGGGGAAGAGACCCAGTACTTC. This codes for CATSDLNGEETQYF.

This rearrangement joins TRBV4-1 to TRBJ2-7; 10 bases agree with TRBD2. Per the germline V gene, CDR1 is MGHRA and CDR2 is YSYEKL. The CDR3 length is 16 residues. The V segment lost 4 bases and the J segment 4 bases; nucleotides outside the gene matches: 10. This chain's CDR3 is CASSPRGGLAVYEQYF. The DNA of the CDR3 is TGCGCCAGCAGCCCCCGCGGCGGACTAGCGGTATACGAGCAGTACTTC.

The CDR3 loop is CASMGASETQYF. The CDR3, as DNA: TGTGCCAGCATGGGGGCCAGTGAGACCCAGTACTTC. This chain joins TRBV5-8 and TRBJ2-5; maybe TRBD1 (6 bases). CDR3 length equals 12 residues. The V and J ends lost 6 bases and 5 bases respectively, with 11 bases between them. CDR1 is SGHTS, CDR2 YDEGEE, per germline.

The J gene is TRBJ1-2, the V gene TRBV5-1, with 8 positions matching TRBD1. Germline values: CDR1 SGHRS, CDR2 YFSETQ. There are 15 residues in the CDR3. The trim removed 0 bases at V and 4 bases at J, leaving 5 bases unmatched. CDR3 DNA sequence: TGCGCCAGCAGCTTGGATCCAGGACAGGGCTATGGCTACACCTTC. Translating it yields CASSLDPGQGYGYTF.

This clone was counted only a few times. This chain connects TRBV6-4 to TRBJ1-3, with D maybe TRBD1 (6 bases). This CDR3 is built from 14 residues. CDR1 is MRHNA, CDR2 SNTAGT, per germline. Trimming pared 3 bases from V and 3 bases from J, leaving 9 bases between. Written as DNA, the CDR3 is TGTGCCAGCAGTGAAGGGGGAGATGGAAACACCATATATTTT. Translating it yields CASSEGGDGNTIYF.

The chain recombines TRBV7-9 with TRBJ1-1; possibly TRBD1 for D (5 bases). In germline, CDR1 is SEHNR, CDR2 FQNEAQ (reference sequence). Trimming shortened V by 0 bases and J by 0 bases, and 14 bases separated the two germline ends. CDR3 size: 17 residues. CDR3 protein: CASSLAPNRQMNTEAFF. The CDR3 region has the DNA TGTGCCAGCAGCTTAGCCCCCAACCGACAGATGAACACTGAAGCTTTCTTT. Full variable domain (rest looked up from reference TRBV7-9 and TRBJ1-1): DTGVSQNPRHKITKRGQNVTFRCDPISEHNRLYWYRQTLGQGPEFLTYFQNEAQLEKSRLLSDRFSAERPKGSFSTLEIQRTEQGDSAMYLCASSLAPNRQMNTEAFFGQGTRLTVV.

The rearrangement joins TRBV6-1 to TRBJ1-1; D call uncertain. Germline assignment: CDR1 MNHNS and CDR2 SASEGT. The germline V and J ends were trimmed by 3 bases and 1 base, with 21 bases remaining between them. The CDR3 is made up of 18 amino acids. The CDR3 here is CASSEAFLKINPNTEAFF. CDR3 sequence (DNA): TGTGCCAGCAGTGAGGCTTTTTTAAAGATTAACCCGAACACTGAAGCTTTCTTT.

This chain joins TRBV29-1 and TRBJ1-1, with a possible D match to TRBD1 (6 bases). In germline, CDR1 is SQVTM, CDR2 ANQGSEA. The V end was cut by 2 bases, the J end by 1 base, with 8 bases between. The CDR3 extends over 13 amino acids. CDR3 residues: CSVEPGENTEAFF. The DNA for the CDR3 is TGCAGCGTTGAACCAGGGGAGAACACTGAAGCTTTCTTT.